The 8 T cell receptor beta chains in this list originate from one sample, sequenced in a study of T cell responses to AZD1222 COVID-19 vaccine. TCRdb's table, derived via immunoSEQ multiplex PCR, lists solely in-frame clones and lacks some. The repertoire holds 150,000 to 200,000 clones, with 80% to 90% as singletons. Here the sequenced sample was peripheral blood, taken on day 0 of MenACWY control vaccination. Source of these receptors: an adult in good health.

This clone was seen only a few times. This CDR3 reads CASSPSGSDTQYF. The CDR3 coding sequence is TGTGCCAGCAGCCCCAGCGGGTCAGATACGCAGTATTTT. The V gene is TRBV7-9, the J gene TRBJ2-3, with D possibly TRBD2 on 6 matching bases. V gave up 5 bases and J gave up 4 bases, with 10 bases separating them. Germline V gene lookup returns CDR1 SEHNR and CDR2 FQNEAQ (reference sequence). The length of the CDR3 is 13 residues.

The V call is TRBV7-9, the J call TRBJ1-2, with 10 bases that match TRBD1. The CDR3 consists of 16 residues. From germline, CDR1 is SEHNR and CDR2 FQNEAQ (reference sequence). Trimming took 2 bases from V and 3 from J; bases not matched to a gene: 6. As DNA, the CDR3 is TGTGCCAGCAGCTTATTCAGGACAGGGGGTGACTATGGCTACACCTTC. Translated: CASSLFRTGGDYGYTF.

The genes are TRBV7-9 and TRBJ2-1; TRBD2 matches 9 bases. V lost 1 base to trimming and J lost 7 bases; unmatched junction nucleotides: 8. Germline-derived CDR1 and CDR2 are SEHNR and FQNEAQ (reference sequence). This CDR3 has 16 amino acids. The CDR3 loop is CASSLEASGARNEQFF. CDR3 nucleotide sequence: TGTGCCAGCAGCTTAGAGGCTAGCGGGGCGAGGAATGAGCAGTTCTTC.

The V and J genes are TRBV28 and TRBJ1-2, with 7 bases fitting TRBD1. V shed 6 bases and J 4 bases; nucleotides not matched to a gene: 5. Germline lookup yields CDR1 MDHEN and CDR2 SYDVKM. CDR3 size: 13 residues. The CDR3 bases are TGTGCCAGCAGACTCGGGACAGTCTATGGCTACACCTTC. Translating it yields CASRLGTVYGYTF.

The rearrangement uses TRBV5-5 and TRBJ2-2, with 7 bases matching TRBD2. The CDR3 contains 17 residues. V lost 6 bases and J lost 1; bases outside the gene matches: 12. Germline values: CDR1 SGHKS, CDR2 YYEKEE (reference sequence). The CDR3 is CASTPLTAGRNTGELFF. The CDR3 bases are TGTGCCAGCACCCCCCTAACAGCGGGACGGAACACCGGGGAGCTGTTTTTT. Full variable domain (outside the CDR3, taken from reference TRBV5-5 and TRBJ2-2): DAGVTQSPTHLIKTRGQQVTLRCSPISGHKSVSWYQQVLGQGPQFIFQYYEKEERGRGNFPDRFSARQFPNYSSELNVNALLLGDSALYLCASTPLTAGRNTGELFFGEGSRLTVL.

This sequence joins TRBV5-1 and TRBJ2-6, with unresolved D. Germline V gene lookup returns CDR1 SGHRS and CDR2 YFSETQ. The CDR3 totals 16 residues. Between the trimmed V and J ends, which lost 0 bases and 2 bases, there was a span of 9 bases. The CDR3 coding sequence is TGCGCCAGCAGCTTGGGTGGTGGGGCTGGGGCCAACGTCCTGACTTTC. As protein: CASSLGGGAGANVLTF.

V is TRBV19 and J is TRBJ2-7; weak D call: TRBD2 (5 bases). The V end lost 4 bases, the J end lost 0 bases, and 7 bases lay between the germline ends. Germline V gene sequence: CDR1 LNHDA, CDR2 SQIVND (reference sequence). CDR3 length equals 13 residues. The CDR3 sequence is CASSNGLSYEQYF. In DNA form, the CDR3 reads TGTGCCAGTAGTAATGGACTCTCCTACGAGCAGTACTTC.

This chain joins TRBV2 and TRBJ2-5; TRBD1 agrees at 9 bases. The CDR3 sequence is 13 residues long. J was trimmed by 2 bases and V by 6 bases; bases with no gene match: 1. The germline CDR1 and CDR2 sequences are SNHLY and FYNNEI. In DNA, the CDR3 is TGTGCCAGCAGGACAGGGGGGCAAGAGACCCAGTACTTC. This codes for CASRTGGQETQYF.